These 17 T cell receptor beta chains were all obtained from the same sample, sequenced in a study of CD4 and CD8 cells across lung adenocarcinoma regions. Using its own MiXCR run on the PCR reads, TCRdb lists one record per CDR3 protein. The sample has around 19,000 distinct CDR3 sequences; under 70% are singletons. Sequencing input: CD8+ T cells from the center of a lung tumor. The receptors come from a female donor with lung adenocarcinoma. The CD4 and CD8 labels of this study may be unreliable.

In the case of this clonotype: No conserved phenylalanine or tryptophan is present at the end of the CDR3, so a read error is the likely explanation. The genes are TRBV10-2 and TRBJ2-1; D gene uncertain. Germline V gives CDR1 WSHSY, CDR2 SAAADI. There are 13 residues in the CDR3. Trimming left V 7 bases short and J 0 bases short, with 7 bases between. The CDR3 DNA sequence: TGCGCCAGCATGGCTGGCTCCTACAATGAGCAGTTCCTC. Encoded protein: CASMAGSYNEQFL.

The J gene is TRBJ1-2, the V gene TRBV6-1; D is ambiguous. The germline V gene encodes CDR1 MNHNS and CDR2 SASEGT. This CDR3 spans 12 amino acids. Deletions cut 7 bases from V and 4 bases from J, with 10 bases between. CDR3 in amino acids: CASTDVGYGYTF. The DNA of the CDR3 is TGTGCCAGCACTGATGTAGGCTATGGCTACACCTTC.

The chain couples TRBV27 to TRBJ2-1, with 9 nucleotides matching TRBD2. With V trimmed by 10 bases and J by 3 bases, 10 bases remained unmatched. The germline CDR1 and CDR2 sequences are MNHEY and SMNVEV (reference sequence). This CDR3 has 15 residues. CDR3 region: CATSRERGVYNEQFF. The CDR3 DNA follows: TGTGCCACCTCCCGGGAGCGGGGGGTCTACAATGAGCAGTTCTTC.

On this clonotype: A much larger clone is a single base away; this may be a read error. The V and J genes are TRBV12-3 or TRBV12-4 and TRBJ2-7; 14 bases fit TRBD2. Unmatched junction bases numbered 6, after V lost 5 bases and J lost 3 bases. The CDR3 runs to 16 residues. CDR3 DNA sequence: TGTGCCAGCAGTAGGACTAGCGGGAGGACGAGCTACGAGCAGTACTTC. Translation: CASSRTSGRTSYEQYF.

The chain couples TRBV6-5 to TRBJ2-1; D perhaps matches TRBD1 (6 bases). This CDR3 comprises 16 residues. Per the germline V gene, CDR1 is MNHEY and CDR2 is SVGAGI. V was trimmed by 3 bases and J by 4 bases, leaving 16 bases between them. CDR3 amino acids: CASSYSAYRVYNEQFF. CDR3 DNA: TGTGCCAGCAGTTATAGTGCTTACAGGGTGTACAATGAGCAGTTCTTC.

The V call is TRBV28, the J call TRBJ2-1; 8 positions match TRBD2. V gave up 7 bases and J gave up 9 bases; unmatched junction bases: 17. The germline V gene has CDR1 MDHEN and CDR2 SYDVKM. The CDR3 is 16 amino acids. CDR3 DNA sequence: TGTGCCAGCACCCCGGGGGGGTTATCGGGCCAGAGTGAGCAGTTCTTC. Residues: CASTPGGLSGQSEQFF.

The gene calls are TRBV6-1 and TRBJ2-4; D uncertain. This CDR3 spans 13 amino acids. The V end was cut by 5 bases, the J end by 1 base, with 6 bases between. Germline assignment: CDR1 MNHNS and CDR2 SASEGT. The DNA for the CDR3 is TGTGCCAGCAGTCTGAGGGCCAAAAACATTCAGTACTTC. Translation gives CASSLRAKNIQYF.

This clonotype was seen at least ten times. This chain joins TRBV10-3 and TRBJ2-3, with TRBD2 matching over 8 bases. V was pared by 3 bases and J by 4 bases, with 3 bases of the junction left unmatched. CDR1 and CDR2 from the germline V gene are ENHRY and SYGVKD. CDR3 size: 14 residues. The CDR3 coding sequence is TGTGCCATCAGTGACCTAGCGGGTGCAGATACGCAGTATTTT. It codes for CAISDLAGADTQYF.

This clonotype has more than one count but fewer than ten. CDR3 protein: CASNSQGISTDTQYF. For the CDR3, the DNA is TGTGCCAGCAACTCTCAGGGGATTAGCACAGATACGCAGTATTTT. V usage is TRBV6-1 and J usage is TRBJ2-3; D is possibly TRBD1 (6 bases). Germline V gene lookup returns CDR1 MNHNS and CDR2 SASEGT. The CDR3 runs 15 residues. V gave up 7 bases and J gave up 0 bases, with 14 bases separating them.

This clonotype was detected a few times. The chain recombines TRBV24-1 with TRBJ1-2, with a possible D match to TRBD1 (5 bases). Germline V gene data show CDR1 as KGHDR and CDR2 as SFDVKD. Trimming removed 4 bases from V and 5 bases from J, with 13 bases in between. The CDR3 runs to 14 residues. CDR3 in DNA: TGTGCCACCAGTGAGCGACAGCCTCCGTATGGCTACACCTTC. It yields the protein CATSERQPPYGYTF.

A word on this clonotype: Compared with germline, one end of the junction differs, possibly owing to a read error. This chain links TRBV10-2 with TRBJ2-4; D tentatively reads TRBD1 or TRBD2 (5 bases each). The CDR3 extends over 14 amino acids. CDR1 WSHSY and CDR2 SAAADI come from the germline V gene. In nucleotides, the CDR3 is TGCGGCAGCAGGGAGCCGTGCACCACAAACACGCAGTATTTC. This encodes CGSREPCTTNTQYF.

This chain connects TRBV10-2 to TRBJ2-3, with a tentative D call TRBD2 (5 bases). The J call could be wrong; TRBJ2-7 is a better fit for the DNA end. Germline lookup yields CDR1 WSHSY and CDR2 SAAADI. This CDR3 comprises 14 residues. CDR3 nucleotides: TGCGCGGGCAGAGGGCGCCGAGACCCAGATACGCAGTACTTC. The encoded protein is CAGRGRRDPDTQYF.

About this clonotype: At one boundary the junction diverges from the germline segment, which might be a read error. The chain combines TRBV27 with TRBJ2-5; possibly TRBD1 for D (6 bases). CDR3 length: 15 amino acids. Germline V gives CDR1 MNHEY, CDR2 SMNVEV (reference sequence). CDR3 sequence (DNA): TGTGCCAGCATTCAGGGGAGCAGGGATGAAGAGACCCAGTATTTC. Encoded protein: CASIQGSRDEETQYF.

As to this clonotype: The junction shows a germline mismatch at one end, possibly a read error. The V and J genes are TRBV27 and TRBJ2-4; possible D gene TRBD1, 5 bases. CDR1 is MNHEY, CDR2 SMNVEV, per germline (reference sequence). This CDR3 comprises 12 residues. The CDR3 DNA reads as TGTGCGGGGCTTCGAGCCACAGACATGCAGTACTTC. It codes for CAGLRATDMQYF.

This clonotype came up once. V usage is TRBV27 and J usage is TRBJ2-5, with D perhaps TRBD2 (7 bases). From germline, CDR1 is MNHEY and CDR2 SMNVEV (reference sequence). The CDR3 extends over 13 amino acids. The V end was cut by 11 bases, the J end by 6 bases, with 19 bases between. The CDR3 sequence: CARGGRVQKTQYF. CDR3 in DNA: TGTGCCCGCGGGGGCCGTGTACAAAAGACCCAGTACTTC.

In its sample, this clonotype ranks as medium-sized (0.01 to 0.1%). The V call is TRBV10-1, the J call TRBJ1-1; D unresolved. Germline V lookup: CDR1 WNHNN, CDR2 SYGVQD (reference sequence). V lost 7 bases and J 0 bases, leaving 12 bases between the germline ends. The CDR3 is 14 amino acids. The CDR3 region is CASKIQIVNTEAFF. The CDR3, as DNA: TGCGCCAGCAAGATCCAGATAGTGAACACTGAAGCTTTCTTT.

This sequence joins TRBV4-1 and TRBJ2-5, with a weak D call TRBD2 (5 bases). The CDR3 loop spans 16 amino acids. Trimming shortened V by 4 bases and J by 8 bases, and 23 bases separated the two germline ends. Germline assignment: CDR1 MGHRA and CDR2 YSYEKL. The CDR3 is CASSRTLCRDRDTQYF. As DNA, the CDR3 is TGCGCCAGCAGCCGAACACTATGCCGTGACCGGGATACCCAGTACTTC.